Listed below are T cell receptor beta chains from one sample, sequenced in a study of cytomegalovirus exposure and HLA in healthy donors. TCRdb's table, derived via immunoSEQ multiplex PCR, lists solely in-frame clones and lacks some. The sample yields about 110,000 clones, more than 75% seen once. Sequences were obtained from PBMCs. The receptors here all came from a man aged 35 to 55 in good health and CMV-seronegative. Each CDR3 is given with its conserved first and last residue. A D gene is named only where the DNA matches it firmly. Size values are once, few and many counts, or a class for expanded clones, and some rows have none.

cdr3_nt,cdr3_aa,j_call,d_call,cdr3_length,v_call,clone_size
TGTGCCAGCAGTGTACCCGCCGCCGGGACAGGTGTTGGCGAGCAGTACTTC,CASSVPAAGTGVGEQYF,TRBJ2-7,TRBD1,17,TRBV25-1,NA
TGTGCCAGCAGCCCCCGCGGAGGGAACCATGAGCAGTTCTTC,CASSPRGGNHEQFF,TRBJ2-1,NA,14,TRBV4-2,NA
TGTGCCTGGATGACAGGGGTTAGGGGGGAGCTGTTTTTT,CAWMTGVRGELFF,TRBJ2-2,TRBD1,13,TRBV30,NA
TGCGCCAGCAGCCAAGATCTCCCAGTTAACTATGGCTACACCTTC,CASSQDLPVNYGYTF,TRBJ1-2,NA,15,TRBV4-3,NA
TGTGCCAGCAGGCGGGGCCTGAACACCGGGGAGCTGTTTTTT,CASRRGLNTGELFF,TRBJ2-2,NA,14,TRBV7-3,NA
TGCGCCAGCAGCCAAGATAAAGTGGGCGGGGATACGCAGTATTTT,CASSQDKVGGDTQYF,TRBJ2-3,NA,15,TRBV4-1,NA
TGTGCCAGCAGCTATGGGACAGTGAACACTGAAGCTTTCTTT,CASSYGTVNTEAFF,TRBJ1-1,TRBD1,14,TRBV5-6,NA
TGTGCCAGCAGCTTTGAGCCTAACTATGGCTACACCTTC,CASSFEPNYGYTF,TRBJ1-2,NA,13,TRBV5-5,NA
TGCAGCGTTGTTCTTTACACCGGGGAGCTGTTTTTT,CSVVLYTGELFF,TRBJ2-2,NA,12,TRBV29-1,NA
TGTGCCAGCAGTACCTGGGCGAGCTCCTATAATTCACCCCTCCACTTT,CASSTWASSYNSPLHF,TRBJ1-6,NA,16,TRBV6-6,NA
TGCGCCAGCAGCTTTCCCCATCGTCGTGGACTAGCGGGGCCGTTAGAGACCCAGTACTTC,CASSFPHRRGLAGPLETQYF,TRBJ2-5,TRBD2,20,TRBV5-1,NA
TGTGCCAGCAGCCGCGTGATTGGCTACGAGCAGTACTTC,CASSRVIGYEQYF,TRBJ2-7,NA,13,TRBV2,NA
TGTGCCAGTAGTACTTACAGGGGAGGTAATGAAAAACTGTTTTTT,CASSTYRGGNEKLFF,TRBJ1-4,TRBD1,15,TRBV19,NA
TGTGCCAGCAGCTTAGGGGCGGGGAAGTACTACGAGCAGTACTTC,CASSLGAGKYYEQYF,TRBJ2-7,NA,15,TRBV11-2,NA
TGTGCCAGCAAAGACGGAGGGAACACTGAAGCTTTCTTT,CASKDGGNTEAFF,TRBJ1-1,NA,13,TRBV2,NA
TGTGCCAGCAGCTTAAGGGCAGGGGAGTCCGGGGAGCTGTTTTTT,CASSLRAGESGELFF,TRBJ2-2,NA,15,TRBV7-9,once
TGTGCCAGCAGCTTACCACAGGGTGGAACCGATAGACGTGAAGCTTTCTTT,CASSLPQGGTDRREAFF,TRBJ1-1,NA,17,TRBV5-4,NA
TGTGCCAGTATCCGGGACACCGGGAATTCACCCCTCCACTTT,CASIRDTGNSPLHF,TRBJ1-6,NA,14,TRBV28,NA
TGTGCCAGCAGCTTGACCGGGACAGGCTCTGGAAACACCATATATTTT,CASSLTGTGSGNTIYF,TRBJ1-3,TRBD1,16,TRBV7-6,few
TGCAGCGTAAATGGACAGGGGGTAACATACGAGCAGTACTTC,CSVNGQGVTYEQYF,TRBJ2-7,TRBD1,14,TRBV29-1,NA
TGTGCCAGCAGTCGACAGGCGATCTACGAGCAGTACTTC,CASSRQAIYEQYF,TRBJ2-7,NA,13,TRBV28,NA
TGTGCCAGCAGCTTAGCGGGACAACTATTCGGACTTCCCCACACCGGGGAGCTGTTTTTT,CASSLAGQLFGLPHTGELFF,TRBJ2-2,NA,20,TRBV7-2,NA
TGCAGTGCTAGCCAACAGTTTAGGGCTTTCTTT,CSASQQFRAFF,TRBJ1-1,NA,11,TRBV20-1,few
TGTGCCAGCAGTTCTCCTATGGCGGTCTCGAGTTCACCCCTCCACTTT,CASSSPMAVSSSPLHF,TRBJ1-6,NA,16,TRBV28,NA
TGTGCCATCAGTGAGTCGGGACTCCCCGAGACCCAGTACTTC,CAISESGLPETQYF,TRBJ2-5,NA,14,TRBV10-3,NA
TGTGCCAGCAGTATGGGACAGGGGATCTCCTACGAGCAGTACTTC,CASSMGQGISYEQYF,TRBJ2-7,TRBD1,15,TRBV6-1,NA
TGTGCCAGCAGCGCCACTAGAAGCACAGATACGCAGTATTTT,CASSATRSTDTQYF,TRBJ2-3,NA,14,TRBV7-3,NA
TGTGCCAGCAGCTCCCCAGACAGCCTCTATGGCTACACCTTC,CASSSPDSLYGYTF,TRBJ1-2,NA,14,TRBV7-9,NA
TGTGCCTGGAGTCCTAGGACAGGGCAAAGCACTGAAGCTTTCTTT,CAWSPRTGQSTEAFF,TRBJ1-1,TRBD1,15,TRBV30,NA
TGTGCCAGCAGCCAAGGACAGCCCTATGGCTACACCTTC,CASSQGQPYGYTF,TRBJ1-2,NA,13,TRBV6-5,NA
TGTGCCAGCTCACTCGGACAGGGTAATCAGCCCCAGCATTTT,CASSLGQGNQPQHF,TRBJ1-5,TRBD1,14,TRBV18,NA
TGTGCCAGCAGCTCTGGAGCTGGCTACACCTTC,CASSSGAGYTF,TRBJ1-2,NA,11,TRBV5-6,NA
TGCGCCAGCAGTCGGATGGTAGAGGGCACTGAAGCTTTCTTT,CASSRMVEGTEAFF,TRBJ1-1,NA,14,TRBV5-1,NA
TGTGCCTGGAACATTCTCGGGGAGCTGTTTTTT,CAWNILGELFF,TRBJ2-2,NA,11,TRBV30,NA
TGTGCCAGCAGCTTGGGCAGGGGGCCTTCACCCCTCCACTTT,CASSLGRGPSPLHF,TRBJ1-6,TRBD1,14,TRBV5-6,once
TGTGCCAGCAGCGTGGGACAGGGAATGGATACGCAGTATTTT,CASSVGQGMDTQYF,TRBJ2-3,TRBD1,14,TRBV9,few
TGTGCCAGCAGTTACTCCATCGGTGAGCAGCCCCAGCATTTT,CASSYSIGEQPQHF,TRBJ1-5,NA,14,TRBV6-5,few
TGCGCCAGCAGCCTGGCCTGGCGGGGGGCCTCTGAGCAGTTCTTC,CASSLAWRGASEQFF,TRBJ2-1,TRBD2,15,TRBV4-1,NA
TGTGCCAGCAGTGAATTGGTAGCGGGCCTCTACGAGCAGTACTTC,CASSELVAGLYEQYF,TRBJ2-7,TRBD2,15,TRBV2,NA
TGTGCCAGCAGCCAATTTGGGAGCTCTGGGGCCAACGTCCTGACTTTC,CASSQFGSSGANVLTF,TRBJ2-6,NA,16,TRBV16,NA
TGCGCCAGCAGCCAAGATCGGATCGGGGGAATCGGGGCCAACGTCCTGACTTTC,CASSQDRIGGIGANVLTF,TRBJ2-6,NA,18,TRBV4-1,NA
TGCGCCAGCAGCCGGACAGGGGGCTACTACGAGCAGTACTTC,CASSRTGGYYEQYF,TRBJ2-7,TRBD1,14,TRBV5-1,NA